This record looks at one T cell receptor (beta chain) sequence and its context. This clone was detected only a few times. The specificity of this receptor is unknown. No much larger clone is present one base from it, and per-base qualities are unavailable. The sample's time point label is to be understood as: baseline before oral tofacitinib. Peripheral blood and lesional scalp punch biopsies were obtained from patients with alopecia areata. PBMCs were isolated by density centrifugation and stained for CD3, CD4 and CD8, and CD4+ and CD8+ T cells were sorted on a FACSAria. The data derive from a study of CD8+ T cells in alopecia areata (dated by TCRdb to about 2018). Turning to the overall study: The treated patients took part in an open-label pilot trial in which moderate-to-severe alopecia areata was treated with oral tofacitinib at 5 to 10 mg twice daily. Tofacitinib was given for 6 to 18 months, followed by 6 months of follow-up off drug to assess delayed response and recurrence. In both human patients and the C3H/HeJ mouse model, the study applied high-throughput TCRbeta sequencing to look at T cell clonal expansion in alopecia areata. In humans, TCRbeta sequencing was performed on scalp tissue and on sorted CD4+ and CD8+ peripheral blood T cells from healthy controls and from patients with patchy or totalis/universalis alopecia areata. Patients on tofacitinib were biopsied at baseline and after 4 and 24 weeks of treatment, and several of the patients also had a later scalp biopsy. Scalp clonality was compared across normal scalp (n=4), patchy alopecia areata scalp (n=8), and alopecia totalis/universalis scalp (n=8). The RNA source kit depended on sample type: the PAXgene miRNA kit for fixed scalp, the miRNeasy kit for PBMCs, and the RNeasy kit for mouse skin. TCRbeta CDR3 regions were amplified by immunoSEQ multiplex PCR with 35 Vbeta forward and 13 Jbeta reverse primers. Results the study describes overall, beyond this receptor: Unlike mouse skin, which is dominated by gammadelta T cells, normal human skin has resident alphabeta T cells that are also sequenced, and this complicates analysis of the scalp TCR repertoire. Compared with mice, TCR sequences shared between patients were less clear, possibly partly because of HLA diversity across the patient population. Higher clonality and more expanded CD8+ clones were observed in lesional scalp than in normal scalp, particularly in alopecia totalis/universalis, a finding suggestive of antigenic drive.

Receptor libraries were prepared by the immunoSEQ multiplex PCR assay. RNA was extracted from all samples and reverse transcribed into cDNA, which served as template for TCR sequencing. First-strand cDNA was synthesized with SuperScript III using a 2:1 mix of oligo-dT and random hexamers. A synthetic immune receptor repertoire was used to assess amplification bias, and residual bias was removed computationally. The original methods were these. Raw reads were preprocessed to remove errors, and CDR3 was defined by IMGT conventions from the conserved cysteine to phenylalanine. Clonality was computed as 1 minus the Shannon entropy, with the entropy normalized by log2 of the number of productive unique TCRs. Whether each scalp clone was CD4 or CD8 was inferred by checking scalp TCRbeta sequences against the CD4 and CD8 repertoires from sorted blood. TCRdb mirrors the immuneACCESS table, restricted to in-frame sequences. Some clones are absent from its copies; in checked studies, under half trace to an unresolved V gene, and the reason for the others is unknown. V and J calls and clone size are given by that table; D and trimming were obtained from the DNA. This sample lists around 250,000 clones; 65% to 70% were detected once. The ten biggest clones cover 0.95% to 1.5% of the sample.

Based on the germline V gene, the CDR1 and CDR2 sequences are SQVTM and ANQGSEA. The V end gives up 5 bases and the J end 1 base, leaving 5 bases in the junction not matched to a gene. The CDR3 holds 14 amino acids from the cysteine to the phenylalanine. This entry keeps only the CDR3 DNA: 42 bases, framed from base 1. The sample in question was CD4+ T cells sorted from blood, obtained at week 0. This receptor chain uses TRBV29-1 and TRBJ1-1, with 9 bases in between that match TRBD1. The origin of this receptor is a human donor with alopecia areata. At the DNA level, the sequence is TGCAGCGTTATCCCGGGACAGGGGAACACTGAAGCTTTCTTT. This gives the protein CSVIPGQGNTEAFF.